This TCR beta chain was profiled in a study of blood T cell repertoires in COVID-19. The V gene's germline CDR1 is WSHSY and CDR2 SAAADI. V dropped 3 bases and J dropped 4 bases, with 7 bases sitting between them. The CDR3 is 12 amino acids. Libraries were prepared by immunoSEQ multiplex PCR; TCRdb keeps only in-frame clonotypes and omits some of them. Here the sample spans a few hundred thousand clones, 75% to 90% being singletons. The chain is built from TRBV10-2 and TRBJ2-7, with D perhaps matching TRBD2 (5 bases). The receptor was derived from a woman in her twenties or thirties who had been exposed to COVID-19. What was sequenced was PBMCs or T cells enriched from blood (not recorded which). CDR3 amino acids: CASSDRGYEQYF. As DNA, the CDR3 is TGCGCCAGCAGTGATCGGGGTTACGAGCAGTACTTC.